Described below is a single T cell receptor (beta chain) sequence and its context. Sequenced by immunoSEQ multiplex PCR; TCRdb stores in-frame clones only, minus some. The sample shows roughly 230,000 clones, roughly 84% of them seen only once. These data come from a study of blood T cell repertoires in COVID-19. CDR1 and CDR2 (germline): SGHVS, FQNEAQ. The CDR3 spans 13 residues. V shed 5 bases and J 5 bases; nucleotides not matched to a gene: 3. The sequenced material came from peripheral blood. This receptor was identified in a man aged 40-55 years with acute or convalescent COVID-19. The chain employs TRBV7-8 and TRBJ2-7; 10 bases are shared with TRBD1. CDR3 bases: TGTGCCAGCAGCCCGGGGACAGGGGACGAGCAGTACTTC. Its protein product is CASSPGTGDEQYF.